These T cell receptor beta chains were read from a single sample in a study of T-cell reconstitution after alpha-beta-depleted transplantation in children. TCRdb itself ran the PCR reads through MiXCR, one entry per CDR3 protein. The repertoire includes about 110,000 distinct CDR3 sequences, approximately 10% of them detected once, and 8% sits in the top ten. The specimen was PBMCs from the stem cell graft donor, collected from the stem cell graft. Receptors were obtained from a human donor who donated a stem cell graft to a child with acute lymphoblastic leukemia. Both conserved end residues are part of each CDR3. Fields, in order: clone size, V gene, D gene, J gene, CDR3 protein, CDR3 DNA. A D gene is named only where the DNA matches it firmly. Some rows have no size entry. The others give once, few or many, or a class for an expanded clone.

clone size: .
V gene: TRBV7-9
D gene: .
J gene: TRBJ2-1
CDR3 protein: CASSLVEATVEQFF
CDR3 DNA: TGTGCCAGCAGCTTAGTGGAGGCCACGGTTGAGCAGTTCTTC

clone size: many
V gene: TRBV5-1
D gene: .
J gene: TRBJ2-2
CDR3 protein: CASSLAGPTGELFF
CDR3 DNA: TGCGCCAGCAGCTTGGCCGGGCCGACCGGGGAGCTGTTTTTT

clone size: many
V gene: TRBV12-3/TRBV12-4
D gene: .
J gene: TRBJ2-7
CDR3 protein: CASSLEEYEQYF
CDR3 DNA: TGTGCCAGCAGTTTGGAGGAGTACGAGCAGTACTTC

clone size: many
V gene: TRBV24-1
D gene: .
J gene: TRBJ2-2
CDR3 protein: CATSDPQGWTGELFF
CDR3 DNA: TGTGCCACCAGTGATCCCCAGGGTTGGACCGGGGAGCTGTTTTTT

clone size: many
V gene: TRBV6-5
D gene: TRBD1
J gene: TRBJ2-7
CDR3 protein: CASSQGVSSYEQYF
CDR3 DNA: TGTGCCAGCAGTCAGGGGGTAAGCTCCTACGAGCAGTACTTC

clone size: many
V gene: TRBV27
D gene: TRBD1
J gene: TRBJ2-7
CDR3 protein: CASSLKAPPRGLYEQYF
CDR3 DNA: TGTGCCAGCAGTCTAAAAGCCCCTCCCAGGGGGCTCTACGAGCAGTACTTC

clone size: many
V gene: TRBV5-4
D gene: TRBD2
J gene: TRBJ2-7
CDR3 protein: CASSLFAGGPDEQYF
CDR3 DNA: TGTGCCAGCAGCTTGTTCGCGGGGGGGCCGGACGAGCAGTACTTC

clone size: many
V gene: TRBV20-1
D gene: TRBD1
J gene: TRBJ1-2
CDR3 protein: CSARDPGQAYGYTF
CDR3 DNA: TGCAGTGCTAGAGATCCCGGACAGGCCTATGGCTACACCTTC

clone size: many
V gene: TRBV18
D gene: .
J gene: TRBJ1-6
CDR3 protein: CASSPDGSSYNSPLHF
CDR3 DNA: TGTGCCAGCTCACCGGACGGGAGCTCCTATAATTCACCCCTCCACTTT

clone size: many
V gene: TRBV27
D gene: .
J gene: TRBJ2-5
CDR3 protein: CASMDGGRWETQYF
CDR3 DNA: TGTGCCAGCATGGACGGGGGGCGCTGGGAGACCCAGTACTTC

clone size: many
V gene: TRBV5-1
D gene: .
J gene: TRBJ1-6
CDR3 protein: CASSPAGSYNSPLHF
CDR3 DNA: TGCGCCAGCAGCCCCGCAGGCTCCTATAATTCACCCCTCCACTTT

clone size: .
V gene: TRBV30
D gene: .
J gene: TRBJ1-1
CDR3 protein: CAWSRLNTEAFF
CDR3 DNA: TGTGCCTGGAGTAGGTTGAACACTGAAGCTTTCTTT

clone size: .
V gene: TRBV5-1
D gene: TRBD2
J gene: TRBJ2-1
CDR3 protein: CASSSGTSGIRPLGNEQFF
CDR3 DNA: TGCGCCAGCAGTTCCGGGACTAGCGGGATCCGTCCCCTGGGGAATGAGCAGTTCTTC

clone size: many
V gene: TRBV7-9
D gene: .
J gene: TRBJ2-5
CDR3 protein: CAQAAPTGETQYF
CDR3 DNA: TGTGCCCAAGCGGCTCCTACGGGAGAGACCCAGTACTTC

clone size: many
V gene: TRBV20-1
D gene: .
J gene: TRBJ2-3
CDR3 protein: CSARDFLAPGSRRFGTDTQYF
CDR3 DNA: TGCAGTGCTAGAGATTTCCTTGCCCCAGGCTCCAGGAGGTTTGGCACAGATACGCAGTATTTT

clone size: many
V gene: TRBV4-3
D gene: .
J gene: TRBJ2-7
CDR3 protein: CASSQGVLYEQYF
CDR3 DNA: TGCGCCAGCAGCCAAGGGGTCCTCTACGAGCAGTACTTC

clone size: many
V gene: TRBV4-3
D gene: .
J gene: TRBJ2-3
CDR3 protein: CASSQDLGVRGGKADTQYF
CDR3 DNA: TGCGCCAGCAGCCAAGATCTCGGTGTTAGAGGGGGGAAGGCAGATACGCAGTATTTT

clone size: many
V gene: TRBV5-1
D gene: .
J gene: TRBJ2-4
CDR3 protein: CASSLTKGGLDNIQYF
CDR3 DNA: TGCGCCAGCAGCCTGACCAAGGGGGGCTTGGACAACATTCAGTACTTC

clone size: few
V gene: TRBV29-1
D gene: TRBD2
J gene: TRBJ2-1
CDR3 protein: CSVEAPSGRPRGEQFF
CDR3 DNA: TGCAGCGTTGAGGCCCCCAGCGGGAGACCCCGAGGAGAGCAGTTCTTC

clone size: few
V gene: TRBV12-3/TRBV12-4
D gene: .
J gene: TRBJ1-2
CDR3 protein: CASSTTTATGGYTF
CDR3 DNA: TGTGCCAGCAGTACTACGACAGCCACGGGTGGCTACACCTTC

clone size: .
V gene: TRBV20-1
D gene: .
J gene: TRBJ2-3
CDR3 protein: CSARDLARRLTDTQYF
CDR3 DNA: TGCAGTGCTAGAGATCTGGCGAGAAGACTCACAGATACGCAGTATTTT

clone size: many
V gene: TRBV27
D gene: .
J gene: TRBJ1-1
CDR3 protein: CASSLTPGTEAFF
CDR3 DNA: TGTGCCAGCAGTCTCACCCCGGGGACTGAAGCTTTCTTT

clone size: many
V gene: TRBV6-1
D gene: .
J gene: TRBJ1-2
CDR3 protein: CASTFRGRYGYTF
CDR3 DNA: TGTGCCAGCACCTTCAGGGGACGCTATGGCTACACCTTC

clone size: many
V gene: TRBV5-1
D gene: .
J gene: TRBJ2-3
CDR3 protein: CASSYRQTTDTQYF
CDR3 DNA: TGCGCCAGCAGCTACAGACAGACAACAGATACGCAGTATTTT

clone size: many
V gene: TRBV9
D gene: .
J gene: TRBJ1-2
CDR3 protein: CASSVGETAVDYGYTF
CDR3 DNA: TGTGCCAGCAGCGTAGGGGAGACTGCGGTAGACTATGGCTACACCTTC

clone size: many
V gene: TRBV9
D gene: TRBD1
J gene: TRBJ2-7
CDR3 protein: CASSVPRDRPIYEQYF
CDR3 DNA: TGTGCCAGCAGCGTACCACGGGACAGACCCATCTACGAGCAGTACTTC

clone size: many
V gene: TRBV6-5
D gene: .
J gene: TRBJ2-2
CDR3 protein: CASSYPRVPGELFF
CDR3 DNA: TGTGCCAGCAGTTACCCCAGGGTCCCCGGGGAGCTGTTTTTT

clone size: many
V gene: TRBV27
D gene: .
J gene: TRBJ1-2
CDR3 protein: CASSLSWSGPSGYGYTF
CDR3 DNA: TGTGCCAGCAGTTTAAGTTGGTCGGGACCCTCTGGCTATGGCTACACCTTC

clone size: many
V gene: TRBV12-3/TRBV12-4
D gene: .
J gene: TRBJ1-5
CDR3 protein: CASKQQGTPPQHF
CDR3 DNA: TGTGCCAGCAAACAACAGGGTACTCCGCCCCAGCATTTT

clone size: few
V gene: TRBV2
D gene: .
J gene: TRBJ2-2
CDR3 protein: CASRGGQFSVGELFF
CDR3 DNA: TGTGCCAGCAGGGGCGGGCAATTCTCCGTCGGGGAGCTGTTTTTT

clone size: medium-sized
V gene: TRBV4-3
D gene: .
J gene: TRBJ1-1
CDR3 protein: CASSQDGAGIPEAFF
CDR3 DNA: TGCGCCAGCAGCCAAGATGGGGCAGGTATCCCTGAAGCTTTCTTT